This T cell receptor (beta chain) was sequenced for a study of shared clonotypes between healthy human individuals. J gave up 5 bases and V 3 bases, and 7 bases lay outside the gene matches. The CDR3 is 14 residues long. CDR1 and CDR2 (germline): LNHNV, YYDKDF (reference sequence). Donors included only healthy HIV-negative adults lacking recent acute infections or vaccinations. Generated by immunoSEQ multiplex PCR, the TCRdb table keeps only in-frame clones and is missing some. The sample holds roughly 2,300,000 clones, about 90% seen once. The receptor was isolated from a young man in good health. Some clones in this sample may be carry-over from other donors' samples. The specimen sequenced was naive CD4+ T cells from PBMCs. The subset here: CD45RA+ positively selected. V is TRBV15 and J is TRBJ2-7; 7 bases are a match to TRBD2. CDR3 amino acids: CATSSLILANEQYF. In DNA form, the CDR3 reads TGTGCCACCAGCAGCCTGATACTAGCGAACGAGCAGTACTTC.